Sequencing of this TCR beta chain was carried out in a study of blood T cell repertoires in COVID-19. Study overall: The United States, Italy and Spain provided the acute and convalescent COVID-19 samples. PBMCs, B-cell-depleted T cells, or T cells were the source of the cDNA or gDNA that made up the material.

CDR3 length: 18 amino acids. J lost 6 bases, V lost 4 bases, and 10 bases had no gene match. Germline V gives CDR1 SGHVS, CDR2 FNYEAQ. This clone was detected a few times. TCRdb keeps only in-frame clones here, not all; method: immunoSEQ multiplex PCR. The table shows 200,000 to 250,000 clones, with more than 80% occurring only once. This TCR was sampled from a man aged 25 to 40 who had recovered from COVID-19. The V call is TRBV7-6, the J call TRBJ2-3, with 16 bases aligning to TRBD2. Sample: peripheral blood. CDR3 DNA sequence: TGTGCCAGCAGCTCCGGGACTAGCGGGGGGGTCCCGACTGATACGCAGTATTTT. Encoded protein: CASSSGTSGGVPTDTQYF.